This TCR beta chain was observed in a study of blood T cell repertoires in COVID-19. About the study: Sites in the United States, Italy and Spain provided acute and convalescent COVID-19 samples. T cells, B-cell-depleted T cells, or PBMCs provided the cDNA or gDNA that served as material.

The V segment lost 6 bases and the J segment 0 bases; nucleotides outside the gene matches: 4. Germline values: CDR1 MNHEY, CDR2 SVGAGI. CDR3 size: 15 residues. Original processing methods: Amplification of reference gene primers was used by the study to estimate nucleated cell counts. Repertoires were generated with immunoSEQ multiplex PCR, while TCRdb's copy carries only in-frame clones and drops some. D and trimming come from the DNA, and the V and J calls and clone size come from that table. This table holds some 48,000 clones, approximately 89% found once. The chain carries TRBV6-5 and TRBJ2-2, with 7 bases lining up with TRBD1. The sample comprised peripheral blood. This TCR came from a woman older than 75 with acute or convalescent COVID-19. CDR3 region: CASRKDRANTGELFF. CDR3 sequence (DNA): TGTGCCAGCAGAAAAGACAGGGCGAACACCGGGGAGCTGTTTTTT.